This note documents a single T cell receptor beta chain sequence. The data derive from a study of T cells in tuberculosis. Time point in this sample: new active TB diagnosis, blood taken before or within 7 days of starting treatment. Trimming at V came to 4 bases and at J to 0 bases, leaving 7 bases not matched to a gene. This CDR3 contains 17 residues. From germline, CDR1 is MNHNS and CDR2 SASEGT. Only in-frame clones appear in the TCRdb table, and some are missing; sequencing was by immunoSEQ multiplex PCR. The sample holds over 30,000 clones; about 85% are singletons and the top ten take 5% to 6%. This clonotype was obtained from an adult with tuberculosis. The chain is built from TRBV6-1 and TRBJ2-3; 10 bases align to TRBD1. The sequences come from PBMCs, collected at tuberculosis diagnosis. CDR3 DNA sequence: TGTGCCAGCAGTGCGGGACAGGGGCCCTCTAGCACAGATACGCAGTATTTT. Translation: CASSAGQGPSSTDTQYF.